Listed below are T cell receptor beta chains from one sample, sequenced in a study of blood T cell repertoires in COVID-19. The repertoire was sequenced with immunoSEQ multiplex PCR; TCRdb's copy has only in-frame clones and lacks some. The repertoire holds approximately 140,000 clones, with over 80% as singletons. Sequencing was carried out using peripheral blood. All receptors derive from a middle-aged woman with active or convalescent COVID-19. CDR3s include the opening cysteine and the closing phenylalanine or tryptophan. The D gene is left open where the match is weak. Size is omitted from some rows. Given values are once, few, many or a class for expanded clones.

>14|TRBV4-1|TRBJ2-1|TRBD1|NA
CASSLGQARGEQFF
TGCGCCAGCAGCCTGGGACAGGCCCGGGGGGAGCAGTTCTTC
>12|TRBV12-3/TRBV12-4|TRBJ1-2|NA|NA
CASFYTGNGYTF
TGTGCCAGCTTTTACACAGGGAATGGCTACACCTTC
>13|TRBV2|TRBJ1-1|NA|NA
CASSIQGKAEAFF
TGTGCCAGCAGTATTCAGGGTAAGGCTGAAGCTTTCTTT
>15|TRBV6-4|TRBJ2-2|TRBD1|NA
CASSVGTGGSGELFF
TGTGCCAGCAGTGTTGGGACAGGGGGCTCCGGGGAGCTGTTTTTT
>15|TRBV30|TRBJ1-3|TRBD1|once
CAWEGTGDSGNTIYF
TGTGCCTGGGAAGGAACAGGGGACTCTGGAAACACCATATATTTT
>13|TRBV5-4|TRBJ2-1|TRBD1|NA
CASSGDRGNEQFF
TGTGCCAGCAGCGGGGACAGGGGCAATGAGCAGTTCTTC
>17|TRBV19|TRBJ1-5|TRBD1|NA
CASSIGPTTGGYQPQHF
TGTGCCAGTAGTATAGGCCCCACGACAGGGGGCTATCAGCCCCAGCATTTT
>14|TRBV18|TRBJ1-2|TRBD1|many
CASSPPTGDYGYTF
TGTGCCAGCTCACCACCGACAGGGGACTATGGCTACACCTTC
>13|TRBV19|TRBJ2-5|NA|NA
CASAPRGQETQYF
TGTGCCAGTGCCCCCCGCGGCCAAGAGACCCAGTACTTC
>21|TRBV4-1|TRBJ2-3|NA|NA
CASSQGPLTLRDGRSTDTQYF
TGCGCCAGCAGCCAAGGGCCTTTGACGTTGCGGGACGGTCGAAGCACAGATACGCAGTATTTT
>16|TRBV6-6|TRBJ1-6|TRBD1|NA
CASSWGVDRGNSPLHF
TGTGCCAGCAGTTGGGGCGTGGACAGGGGTAATTCACCCCTCCACTTT